The 22 T cell receptor beta chains reported below all come from one sample, sequenced in a study of cytomegalovirus exposure and HLA in healthy donors. The PCR contained 60 Vbeta and 13 Jbeta primers. Clones were sequenced by immunoSEQ multiplex PCR, and TCRdb holds only the in-frame ones, with some missing. There are about 88,000 clones in the sample; about nine tenths occur only once, and around 2.3% lies in the top ten. The sample was PBMCs. The receptors here all came from a man between 18 and 29 years old in good health and CMV-seronegative.

This rearrangement joins TRBV10-2 to TRBJ2-1; maybe TRBD1 (6 bases). There are 15 residues in the CDR3. Trimming cost V 2 bases and J 6 bases, with 14 bases left between them. CDR1 and CDR2 from the germline V gene are WSHSY and SAAADI. CDR3 protein: CASSERVEGGNEQFF. Written as DNA, the CDR3 is TGCGCCAGCAGTGAGAGGGTCGAAGGGGGCAATGAGCAGTTCTTC.

The sample holds a few counts of this clone. The chain uses TRBV7-3 and TRBJ2-1; 9 bases fit TRBD2. This CDR3 spans 16 amino acids. CDR1 is SGHTA and CDR2 is FQGTGA in the germline V gene. The J segment lost 8 bases and the V segment lost 8 bases, leaving 16 bases of the junction unmatched. CDR3 coding DNA: TGTGCCAGCTCCTCAGGGGGTGGTAGCGGGAGACATGAGCAGTTCTTC. This codes for CASSSGGGSGRHEQFF.

The V and J genes are TRBV7-2 and TRBJ2-1; TRBD2 is a possible D gene (5 bases). CDR3 length: 15 amino acids. Germline V gene data show CDR1 as SGHTA and CDR2 as FQGNSA. Trimming pared 5 bases from V and 2 bases from J, leaving 13 bases between. CDR3 DNA: TGTGCCAGCAGCCCGGGATGGGCAGCCTACAATGAGCAGTTCTTC. Amino acids: CASSPGWAAYNEQFF. The full variable domain, rest sourced from reference TRBV7-2 and TRBJ2-1, is GAGVSQSPSNKVTEKGKDVELRCDPISGHTALYWYRQSLGQGLEFLIYFQGNSAPDKSGLPSDRFSAERTGGSVSTLTIQRTQQEDSAVYLCASSPGWAAYNEQFFGPGTRLTVL.

CDR3 DNA: TGTGCCAGCAGCCACGGTGCCGGGGTATCTGGAAACACCATATATTTT. Translated, it gives CASSHGAGVSGNTIYF. The J gene is TRBJ1-3, the V gene TRBV7-8; D is ambiguous. CDR1 and CDR2 (germline): SGHVS, FQNEAQ. Trimming left V 5 bases short and J 1 base short, with 15 bases between. The CDR3 sequence is 16 residues long.

This chain joins TRBV7-2 and TRBJ2-7, with D possibly being TRBD2 (5 bases). Trimming shortened V by 5 bases and J by 2 bases, and 13 bases separated the two germline ends. CDR1 and CDR2 (germline): SGHTA, FQGNSA. This CDR3 has 14 amino acids. The CDR3 here is CASSPQLVPYEQYF. CDR3 DNA sequence: TGTGCCAGCAGCCCGCAACTAGTTCCCTACGAGCAGTACTTC.

This chain uses TRBV28 with TRBJ2-5; 7 bases map to TRBD2. The last part of the DNA fits TRBJ2-7 better; the J call may be wrong. Germline-derived CDR1 and CDR2 are MDHEN and SYDVKM. The CDR3 runs to 14 residues. The chain's CDR3 is CASNLGGSVYEQYF. The CDR3 nucleotides read TGTGCCAGCAACCTCGGCGGGAGTGTCTACGAGCAGTACTTC.

In DNA form, the CDR3 reads TGTGCCACGAGGGGGACAGGGGGTTACACTGAAGCTTTCTTT. Protein product: CATRGTGGYTEAFF. V gene TRBV2 combines with J gene TRBJ1-1, with 11 bases aligning to TRBD1. Trimming cost V 10 bases and J 3 bases; bases outside gene matches: 7. The CDR3 extends over 14 amino acids. Germline V gene sequence: CDR1 SNHLY, CDR2 FYNNEI. Using reference TRBV2 and TRBJ1-1 for the parts outside the CDR3, the full variable domain is EPEVTQTPSHQVTQMGQEVILRCVPISNHLYFYWYRQILGQKVEFLVSFYNNEISEKSEIFDDQFSVERPDGSNFTLKIRSTKLEDSAMYFCATRGTGGYTEAFFGQGTRLTVV.

The V call is TRBV7-2, the J call TRBJ1-5; 7 nucleotides line up with TRBD1. CDR1 and CDR2 (germline): SGHTA, FQGNSA. The trim removed 4 bases at V and 4 bases at J, leaving 7 bases unmatched. The CDR3 runs to 15 residues. CDR3 in amino acids: CASSSRQGWNQPQHF. The CDR3 DNA follows: TGTGCCAGCAGCTCCCGACAGGGCTGGAATCAGCCCCAGCATTTT. Variable domain in full (rest from reference TRBV7-2 and TRBJ1-5): GAGVSQSPSNKVTEKGKDVELRCDPISGHTALYWYRQSLGQGLEFLIYFQGNSAPDKSGLPSDRFSAERTGGSVSTLTIQRTQQEDSAVYLCASSSRQGWNQPQHFGDGTRLSIL.

This clone has a single count. The chain joins TRBV28 to TRBJ1-2; D might be TRBD1 (5 bases). CDR1 and CDR2 from the germline V gene are MDHEN and SYDVKM. With 3 bases removed from V and 9 bases from J, the gap between germline ends came to 23 bases. The CDR3 covers 16 residues. The CDR3 spells CASSLTPGRAGGRYTF. CDR3 sequence (DNA): TGTGCCAGCAGTTTGACCCCGGGCAGGGCAGGTGGTCGCTACACCTTC.

This chain links TRBV9 with TRBJ2-1; 7 bases fit TRBD1. The trim removed 7 bases at V and 2 bases at J, leaving 3 bases unmatched. This CDR3 is built from 13 residues. Germline V gene data show CDR1 as SGDLS and CDR2 as YYNGEE. The chain's CDR3 is CASAGTAYNEQFF. The DNA of the CDR3 is TGTGCCAGCGCCGGGACAGCCTACAATGAGCAGTTCTTC.

This clone was counted once. Other DNA sequences in the same sample also yield this CDR3. The rearrangement uses TRBV7-6 and TRBJ2-5, with unresolved D. This CDR3 is built from 14 residues. The germline V and J ends were trimmed by 3 bases and 3 bases, with 11 bases remaining between them. CDR1 SGHVS and CDR2 FNYEAQ come from the germline V gene. This CDR3 reads CASSFDSPEETQYF. As DNA, the CDR3 is TGTGCCAGCAGCTTCGACTCACCCGAAGAGACCCAGTACTTC.

This CDR3 is CASRRYESYEQYF. DNA of the CDR3: TGTGCCAGCAGACGTTACGAATCCTACGAGCAGTACTTC. The chain employs TRBV2 and TRBJ2-5; D gene ambiguous. The assigned J gene may be wrong: the sequence end matches TRBJ2-7 better. Germline values: CDR1 SNHLY, CDR2 FYNNEI. This CDR3 comprises 13 residues.

The V gene is TRBV27, the J gene TRBJ1-1; D is uncertain. CDR1 and CDR2 (germline): MNHEY, SMNVEV (reference sequence). This CDR3 is 11 amino acids long. Trimming removed 10 bases from V and 9 bases from J, with 15 bases in between. CDR3 nucleotides: TGTGCCACCGAGAACGCATCCAAAGCTTTCTTT. Protein: CATENASKAFF.

This clone has just one count. This chain uses TRBV4-3 with TRBJ2-3, with 15 bases identical to TRBD2. Per the germline V gene, CDR1 is LGHNA and CDR2 is YSLEER. V lost 1 base to trimming and J lost 6 bases; unmatched junction nucleotides: 8. There are 18 residues in the CDR3. CDR3 in amino acids: CASSQAPGLAGGRDTQYF. For the CDR3, the DNA is TGCGCCAGCAGCCAAGCCCCCGGACTAGCGGGAGGGAGGGATACGCAGTATTTT.

The rearrangement joins TRBV5-4 to TRBJ2-5, with TRBD2 identical over 7 bases. V lost 3 bases and J lost 5; bases outside the gene matches: 10. The CDR3 is 15 residues long. CDR1 SGHNT and CDR2 YYREEE come from the germline V gene (reference sequence). The CDR3 nucleotides are TGTGCCAGCAGCTCCAGCGGGGCCCCTAGGGAGACCCAGTACTTC. Translating gives CASSSSGAPRETQYF.

The chain joins TRBV7-2 to TRBJ2-7, with TRBD2 matching 14 bases. V lost 5 bases and J lost 7; bases outside the gene matches: 4. In germline, CDR1 is SGHTA, CDR2 FQGNSA. The CDR3 extends over 14 amino acids. CDR3 bases: TGTGCCAGCAGCATAGGACTAGCGGGAGGTGAGCAGTACTTC. Translation: CASSIGLAGGEQYF.

This chain joins TRBV7-6 and TRBJ2-5; no clear D gene. CDR1 is SGHVS and CDR2 is FNYEAQ in the germline V gene. CDR3 length equals 15 residues. V was shortened by 2 bases and J by 3 bases, with 13 bases between the two germline ends. The CDR3 protein is CASSLRRQVKETQYF. Written as DNA, the CDR3 is TGTGCCAGCAGCTTAAGGCGACAAGTAAAAGAGACCCAGTACTTC.

The chain couples TRBV28 to TRBJ1-2; D gene ambiguous. This CDR3 is 12 amino acids long. Germline CDR1 reads MDHEN; CDR2 reads SYDVKM. Trimming cost V 1 base and J 7 bases, with 7 bases left between them. The CDR3, as DNA: TGTGCCAGCAGTTTATTGCGGGCTGGCTACACCTTC. Its translation: CASSLLRAGYTF.

The V gene is TRBV9, the J gene TRBJ2-1; TRBD2 aligns across 9 bases. The CDR3 totals 18 residues. Trimming took 0 bases from V and 3 from J; bases not matched to a gene: 10. The germline V gene encodes CDR1 SGDLS and CDR2 YYNGEE. The chain's CDR3 is CASSVANGSGRFYNEQFF. The CDR3 region has the DNA TGTGCCAGCAGCGTAGCTAACGGTAGCGGGAGATTCTACAATGAGCAGTTCTTC.

V is TRBV6-5 and J is TRBJ1-1; 7 nucleotides align to TRBD1. The germline CDR1 and CDR2 sequences are MNHEY and SVGAGI. J gave up 5 bases and V 6 bases, and 6 bases lay outside the gene matches. CDR3 length: 13 residues. The CDR3 DNA follows: TGTGCCAGCAGCCGACAGGGAAGGACTGAAGCTTTCTTT. Translating gives CASSRQGRTEAFF.

This chain connects TRBV11-2 to TRBJ2-7; 8 nucleotides agree with TRBD1. Germline trimming cut 3 bases from V and 3 bases from J; bases unmatched to any gene: 10. CDR1 and CDR2 from the germline V gene are SGHAT and FQNNGV. This CDR3 region has 16 residues. CDR3 protein: CASSFNGAGGFYEQYF. The CDR3 DNA is TGTGCCAGCAGCTTTAATGGGGCAGGGGGCTTCTACGAGCAGTACTTC.

The table lists this clone with a count of one. V usage is TRBV1 and J usage is TRBJ1-5; TRBD1 is the table's D call, not checked against the DNA. TRBV1 is flagged as a pseudogene. The CDR3 totals 15 residues. The CDR3 region has the DNA TGCACCAGCAGCCAAGAACCGCAGGGTTCGCAGCCCCAGCATTTT. This encodes CTSSQEPQGSQPQHF.